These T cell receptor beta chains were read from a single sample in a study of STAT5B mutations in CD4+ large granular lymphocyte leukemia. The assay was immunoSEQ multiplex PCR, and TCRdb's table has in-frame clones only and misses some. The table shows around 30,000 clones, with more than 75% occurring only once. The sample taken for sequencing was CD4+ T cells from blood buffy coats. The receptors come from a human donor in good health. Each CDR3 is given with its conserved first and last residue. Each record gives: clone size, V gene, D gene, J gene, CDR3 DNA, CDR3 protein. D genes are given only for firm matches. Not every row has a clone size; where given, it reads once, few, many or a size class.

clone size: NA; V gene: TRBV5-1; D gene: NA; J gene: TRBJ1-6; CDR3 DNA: TGCGCCAGCAGCTTGGCAGGTTATAATTCACCCCTCCACTTT; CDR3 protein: CASSLAGYNSPLHF
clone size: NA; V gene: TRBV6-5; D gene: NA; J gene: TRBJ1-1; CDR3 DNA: TGTGCCAGCAGTTACTTGGGTCCTACAGCTGAAGCTTTCTTT; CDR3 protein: CASSYLGPTAEAFF
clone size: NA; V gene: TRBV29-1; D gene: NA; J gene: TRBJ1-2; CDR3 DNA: TGCAGCGTTAAGGGGAGAATTTCCAACTATGGCTACACCTTC; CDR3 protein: CSVKGRISNYGYTF
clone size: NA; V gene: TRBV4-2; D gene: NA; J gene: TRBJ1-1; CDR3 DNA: TGTGCCAGCAGCCAAGCGGGGGGAACCTGGCCCCGCGCTTTCTTT; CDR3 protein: CASSQAGGTWPRAFF
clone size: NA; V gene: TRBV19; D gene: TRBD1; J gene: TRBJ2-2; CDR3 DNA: TGTGCCAGTAGTCCCTTCCGGGACAGGGGTGACACCGGGGAGCTGTTTTTT; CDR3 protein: CASSPFRDRGDTGELFF
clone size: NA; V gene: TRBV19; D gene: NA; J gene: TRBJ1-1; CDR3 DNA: TGTGCCAGTAGTATAAATGCCCCGGGGCCGAACACTGAAGCTTTCTTT; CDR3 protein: CASSINAPGPNTEAFF
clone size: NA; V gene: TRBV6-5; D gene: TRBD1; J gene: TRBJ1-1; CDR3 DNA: TGTGCCAGCAAGGGACAGATGAACACTGAAGCTTTCTTT; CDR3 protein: CASKGQMNTEAFF
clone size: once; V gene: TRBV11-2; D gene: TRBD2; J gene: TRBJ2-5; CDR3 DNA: TGTGCCAGCAGCCGAGGGACTAGCGGGAACCAAGAGACCCAGTACTTC; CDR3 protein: CASSRGTSGNQETQYF
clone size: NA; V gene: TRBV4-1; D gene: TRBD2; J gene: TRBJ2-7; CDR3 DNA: TGCGCCAGCAGTGAATCACCGGGACTAGAGCCCTACGAGCAGTACTTC; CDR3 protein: CASSESPGLEPYEQYF
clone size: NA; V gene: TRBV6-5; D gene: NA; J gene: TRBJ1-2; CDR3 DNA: TGTGCCAGCAGTTCCGGGAACATTGGCTACACCTTC; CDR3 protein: CASSSGNIGYTF
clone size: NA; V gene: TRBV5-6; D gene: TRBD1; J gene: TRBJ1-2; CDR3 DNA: TGTGCCAGCAGCTTACAGGGGACGGGAGGCTACACCTTC; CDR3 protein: CASSLQGTGGYTF
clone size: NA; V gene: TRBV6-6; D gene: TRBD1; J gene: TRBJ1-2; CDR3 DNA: TGTGCCAGCAGTTACTCTGGGACAGACTATGGCTACACCTTC; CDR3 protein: CASSYSGTDYGYTF
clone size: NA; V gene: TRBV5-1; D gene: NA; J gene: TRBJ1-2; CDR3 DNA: TGCGCCAGCAGCTTGGAGGCAGGCAGCTCTAACTATGGCTACACCTTC; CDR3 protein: CASSLEAGSSNYGYTF
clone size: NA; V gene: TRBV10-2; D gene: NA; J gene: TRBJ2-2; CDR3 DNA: TGCGCCAGCAGTGAGGGGAGAGGGAACACCGGGGAGCTGTTTTTT; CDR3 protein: CASSEGRGNTGELFF
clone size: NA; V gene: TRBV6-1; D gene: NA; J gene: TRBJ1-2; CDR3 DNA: TGTGCCAGCAGGGAAGAGGGATGGGGATACTATGGCTACACCTTC; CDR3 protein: CASREEGWGYYGYTF
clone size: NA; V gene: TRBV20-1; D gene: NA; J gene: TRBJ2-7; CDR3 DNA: TGCAGTGCTATTAGGGACTACGAGCAGTACTTC; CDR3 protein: CSAIRDYEQYF
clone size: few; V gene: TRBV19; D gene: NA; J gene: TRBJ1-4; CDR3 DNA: TGTGCCAGTAGTATCGGGGGGCAAGAAAAACTGTTTTTT; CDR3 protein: CASSIGGQEKLFF
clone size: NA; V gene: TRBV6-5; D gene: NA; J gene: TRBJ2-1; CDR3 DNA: TGTGCCAGCGGAGCCGGGACGGTCTACAATGAGCAGTTCTTC; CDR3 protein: CASGAGTVYNEQFF
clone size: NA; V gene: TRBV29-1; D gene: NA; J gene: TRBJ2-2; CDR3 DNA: TGCAGCTCCCGGGTCAGCACCGGGGAGCTGTTTTTT; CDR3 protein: CSSRVSTGELFF
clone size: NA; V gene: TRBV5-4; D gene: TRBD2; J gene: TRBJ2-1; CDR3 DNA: TGTGCCAGCAGCTTGGGACTAGCGGGCGACAATGAGCAGTTCTTC; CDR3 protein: CASSLGLAGDNEQFF
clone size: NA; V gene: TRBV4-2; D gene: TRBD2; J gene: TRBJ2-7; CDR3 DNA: TGTGCCAGCAGCCAAGGACTAGCGGGAGGCCCCTCCTACGAGCAGTACTTC; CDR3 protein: CASSQGLAGGPSYEQYF
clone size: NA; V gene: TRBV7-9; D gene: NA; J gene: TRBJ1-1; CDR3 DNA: TGTGCCAGCAGCTTAGGTGTCAGCGGGTCAGCCGACACTGAAGCTTTCTTT; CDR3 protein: CASSLGVSGSADTEAFF
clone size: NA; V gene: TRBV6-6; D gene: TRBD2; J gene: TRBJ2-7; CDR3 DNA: TGTGCCAGCAGTTACTCCGCTAGCGGGAGCCCCTACGAGCAGTACTTC; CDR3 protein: CASSYSASGSPYEQYF
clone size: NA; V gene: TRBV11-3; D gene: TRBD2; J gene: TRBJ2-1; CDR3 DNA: TGTGCCAGCAGCTTAGGCGGGAGGGCCACGAATGAGCAGTTCTTC; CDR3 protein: CASSLGGRATNEQFF
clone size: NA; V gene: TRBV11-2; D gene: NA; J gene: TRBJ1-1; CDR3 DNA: TGTGCCAGCAGCTTAGCAGGGGAAATGAACACTGAAGCTTTCTTT; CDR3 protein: CASSLAGEMNTEAFF
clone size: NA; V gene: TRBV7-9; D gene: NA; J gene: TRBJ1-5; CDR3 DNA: TGTGCCAGCAGCCTCCCGGGGGCCAATCAGCCCCAGCATTTT; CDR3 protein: CASSLPGANQPQHF
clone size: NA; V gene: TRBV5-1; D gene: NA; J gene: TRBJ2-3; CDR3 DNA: TGCGCCAGCAGCCGCTGGACTACCACAGATACGCAGTATTTT; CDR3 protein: CASSRWTTTDTQYF
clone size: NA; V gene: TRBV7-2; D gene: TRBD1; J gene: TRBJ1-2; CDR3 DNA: TGTGCCAGCAGCTTAGCAGGGATGGCCAGGGGGAGGGCTAACTATGGCTACACCTTC; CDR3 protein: CASSLAGMARGRANYGYTF
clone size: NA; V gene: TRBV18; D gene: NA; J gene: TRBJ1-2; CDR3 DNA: TGTGCCAGCTCACCGGGGCGGGAACGAGCGGGATATGGCTACACCTTC; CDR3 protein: CASSPGRERAGYGYTF
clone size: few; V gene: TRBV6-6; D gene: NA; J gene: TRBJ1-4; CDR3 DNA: TGTGCCAGCAGTCCAGGTGAAAAACTGTTTTTT; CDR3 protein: CASSPGEKLFF
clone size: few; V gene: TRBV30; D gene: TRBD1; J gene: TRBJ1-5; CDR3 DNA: TGTGCCTGGAGCCCGGGACAGGGGTTTGTACGCAATCAGCCCCAGCATTTT; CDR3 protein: CAWSPGQGFVRNQPQHF
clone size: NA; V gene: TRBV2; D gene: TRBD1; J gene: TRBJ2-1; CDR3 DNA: TGTGCCAGCAGTGGGACAGGGGGTCCTAATGAGCAGTTCTTC; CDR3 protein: CASSGTGGPNEQFF
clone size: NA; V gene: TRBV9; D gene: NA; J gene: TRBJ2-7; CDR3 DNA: TGTGCCAGCAGCGTAGCTACCGGACTCTCCTACGAGCAGTACTTC; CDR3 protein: CASSVATGLSYEQYF
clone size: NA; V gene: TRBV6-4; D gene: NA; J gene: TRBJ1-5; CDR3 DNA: TGTGCCAGCAGCCTCCAATCGGGGCAGCCCCAGCATTTT; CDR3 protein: CASSLQSGQPQHF
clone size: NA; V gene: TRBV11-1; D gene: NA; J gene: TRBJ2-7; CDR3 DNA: TGTGCCAGCAGCTTAGACAGCCCCTACGAGCAGTACTTC; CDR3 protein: CASSLDSPYEQYF
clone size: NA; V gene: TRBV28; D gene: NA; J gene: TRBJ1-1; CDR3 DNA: TGTGCCAGCAGTTTCGGGACGACCACTGAAGCTTTCTTT; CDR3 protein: CASSFGTTTEAFF
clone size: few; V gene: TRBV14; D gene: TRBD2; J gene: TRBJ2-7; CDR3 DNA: TGTGCCAGCAGCCTTGGACTAGCGATCTCCTACGAGCAGTACTTC; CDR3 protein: CASSLGLAISYEQYF
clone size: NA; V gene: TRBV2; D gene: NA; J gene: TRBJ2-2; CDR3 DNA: TGTGCCAGCAGGTACAGGGAGCCCCCCACCGGGGAGCTGTTTTTT; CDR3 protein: CASRYREPPTGELFF
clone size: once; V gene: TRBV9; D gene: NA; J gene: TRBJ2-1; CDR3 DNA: TGTGCCAGCCGGGGTGGCGAGGAGCAGTTCTTC; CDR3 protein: CASRGGEEQFF
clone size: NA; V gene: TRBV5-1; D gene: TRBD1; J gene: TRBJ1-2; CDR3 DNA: TGCGCCAGCAGCTTGGGGGCTCAGACAGGGGGCCCGCCGGGCTACACCTTC; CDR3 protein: CASSLGAQTGGPPGYTF
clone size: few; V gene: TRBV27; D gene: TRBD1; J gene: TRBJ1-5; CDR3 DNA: TGTGCCAGCAGTTTGGACGACAGGGTGAATCAGCCCCAGCATTTT; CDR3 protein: CASSLDDRVNQPQHF